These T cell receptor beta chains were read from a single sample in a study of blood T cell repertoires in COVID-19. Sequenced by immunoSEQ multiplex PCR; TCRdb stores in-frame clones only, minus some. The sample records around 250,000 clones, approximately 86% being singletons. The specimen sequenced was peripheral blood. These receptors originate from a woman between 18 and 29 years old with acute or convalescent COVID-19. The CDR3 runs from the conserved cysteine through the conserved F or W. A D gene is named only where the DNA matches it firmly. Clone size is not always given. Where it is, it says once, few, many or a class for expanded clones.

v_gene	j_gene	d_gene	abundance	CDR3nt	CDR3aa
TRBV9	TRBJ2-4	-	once	TGTGCCAGCAGCGTCAGTCTAGCCAAAAACATTCAGTACTTC	CASSVSLAKNIQYF
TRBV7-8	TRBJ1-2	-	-	TGTGCCAGCAGCTCCGACAGTTTCTATGGCTACACCTTC	CASSSDSFYGYTF
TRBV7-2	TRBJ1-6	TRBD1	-	TGTGCCAGCAGCACCTGGACAGGGAAGGGTTCACCCCTCCACTTT	CASSTWTGKGSPLHF
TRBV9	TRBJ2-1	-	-	TGTGCCAGCAGCCCGCAAGGGGAATCCTACAATGAGCAGTTCTTC	CASSPQGESYNEQFF
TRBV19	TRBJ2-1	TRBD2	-	TGTGCCACGAGGATTTGGCGGGAGGGCTACAATGAGCAGTTCTTC	CATRIWREGYNEQFF
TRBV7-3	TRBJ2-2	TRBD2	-	TGTGCCAGCAGCGATCCTAGCGGGCTGAACACCGGGGAGCTGTTTTTT	CASSDPSGLNTGELFF
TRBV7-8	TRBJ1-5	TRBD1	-	TGTGCCAGCAGCCCCCAGAGAGGGGGCATGCCCCAGCATTTT	CASSPQRGGMPQHF
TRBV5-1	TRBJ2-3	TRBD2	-	TGCGCCAGCAGCTCGAAGACTAGCGGGAGTTGGGATACGCAGTATTTT	CASSSKTSGSWDTQYF
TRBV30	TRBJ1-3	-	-	TGTGCCTGGAGGAAACATGACACCATATATTTT	CAWRKHDTIYF
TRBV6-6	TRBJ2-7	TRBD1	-	TGTGCCAGCAGTTATGGTGTACAGGGGGCAGCCTACGAGCAGTACTTC	CASSYGVQGAAYEQYF
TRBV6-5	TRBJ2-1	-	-	TGTGCCAGCAGTTCTCACAACGAAAAGAATGAGCAGTTCTTC	CASSSHNEKNEQFF
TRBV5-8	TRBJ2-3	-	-	TGTGCCAGCAGCTTGGGCCGAGCGGCCCGGAGCACAGATACGCAGTATTTT	CASSLGRAARSTDTQYF
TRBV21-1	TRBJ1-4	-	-	TGTGCCAGCAGCAAAGAGAGAAGGGGGCGTGAAAAACTGTTTTTT	CASSKERRGREKLFF